Listed below are T cell receptor beta chains from one sample, sequenced in a study of cytomegalovirus exposure and HLA in healthy donors. Assay used: immunoSEQ multiplex PCR; TCRdb lists only in-frame clones, some missing. Of fewer than 200,000 clones in the sample, 8.5% to 10% were seen once. Material: PBMCs. Every receptor here comes from a woman aged 25 to 39 in good health and CMV-seropositive. The CDR3 runs from the conserved cysteine through the conserved F or W. The D gene is left open where the match is weak. Expanded clones are given a class, and other clones once, few, many or no size at all.

len: 15
d_gene: TRBD2
abundance: few
j_gene: TRBJ2-2
v_gene: TRBV5-1
CDR3nt: TGCGCCAGCAGCTTCTCTAGCGGGGGTACCGGGGAGCTGTTTTTT
CDR3aa: CASSFSSGGTGELFF

len: 15
d_gene: TRBD2
abundance: few
j_gene: TRBJ2-7
v_gene: TRBV12-5
CDR3nt: TGTGCTAGTGGTTTGGTACTAGCGGATCATCGGGAGCAGTACTTC
CDR3aa: CASGLVLADHREQYF

len: 15
d_gene: NA
abundance: NA
j_gene: TRBJ2-7
v_gene: TRBV2
CDR3nt: TGTGCCAGCAGTGAAGACAGGGCGGCGCTCTACGAGCAGTACTTC
CDR3aa: CASSEDRAALYEQYF

len: 16
d_gene: NA
abundance: NA
j_gene: TRBJ2-6
v_gene: TRBV5-6
CDR3nt: TGTGCCAGCAGCCTAACAGGGGCGGGGGGGGCCAACGTCCTGACTTTC
CDR3aa: CASSLTGAGGANVLTF

len: 12
d_gene: NA
abundance: few
j_gene: TRBJ2-1
v_gene: TRBV6-6
CDR3nt: TGTGCCAGCAGAACCAGCGTCGATGAGCAGTTCTTC
CDR3aa: CASRTSVDEQFF

len: 14
d_gene: NA
abundance: few
j_gene: TRBJ2-5
v_gene: TRBV2
CDR3nt: TGTGCCAGCACTCGGGGTTCATTCCAAGAGACCCAGTACTTC
CDR3aa: CASTRGSFQETQYF

len: 15
d_gene: NA
abundance: NA
j_gene: TRBJ2-5
v_gene: TRBV5-3
CDR3nt: TGTGCCAGAAGCTTGAGGGGCGGGACTCAAGAGACCCAGTACTTC
CDR3aa: CARSLRGGTQETQYF

len: 13
d_gene: NA
abundance: few
j_gene: TRBJ1-5
v_gene: TRBV2
CDR3nt: TGTGCCAGCATGCGGGATAGCAATCAGCCCCAGCATTTT
CDR3aa: CASMRDSNQPQHF

len: 14
d_gene: NA
abundance: few
j_gene: TRBJ1-2
v_gene: TRBV5-6
CDR3nt: TGTGCCAGCAGCTTGGCGGGACTCGTCTATGGCTACACCTTC
CDR3aa: CASSLAGLVYGYTF

len: 15
d_gene: NA
abundance: NA
j_gene: TRBJ1-1
v_gene: TRBV5-8
CDR3nt: TGTGCCAGCAGCTTTAGGCCACCGCGGAGGACTGAAGCTTTCTTT
CDR3aa: CASSFRPPRRTEAFF

len: 13
d_gene: NA
abundance: NA
j_gene: TRBJ1-3
v_gene: TRBV7-7
CDR3nt: TGTGCCAGCAGCCCGAGTCCTGGAAACACCATATATTTT
CDR3aa: CASSPSPGNTIYF

len: 15
d_gene: NA
abundance: NA
j_gene: TRBJ1-6
v_gene: TRBV5-4
CDR3nt: TGTGCCAGCAGCACCGGACAGAATTGGAATTCACCCCTCCACTTT
CDR3aa: CASSTGQNWNSPLHF

len: 16
d_gene: TRBD2
abundance: few
j_gene: TRBJ2-3
v_gene: TRBV6-4
CDR3nt: TGTGCCAGCAGTGACGAGGGTAGCGGGACCACAGATACGCAGTATTTT
CDR3aa: CASSDEGSGTTDTQYF

len: 15
d_gene: TRBD2
abundance: few
j_gene: TRBJ2-3
v_gene: TRBV6-1
CDR3nt: TGTGCCAGCAGCCGGCTAGCGGGAGAGGGGGATACGCAGTATTTT
CDR3aa: CASSRLAGEGDTQYF

len: 18
d_gene: TRBD1
abundance: few
j_gene: TRBJ1-4
v_gene: TRBV18
CDR3nt: TGTGCCAGCTCACCACAAAGTATACAGGGGGCCTATAGTGAAAAACTGTTTTTT
CDR3aa: CASSPQSIQGAYSEKLFF

len: 12
d_gene: NA
abundance: few
j_gene: TRBJ2-5
v_gene: TRBV2
CDR3nt: TGTGCCAGCAGTGGGTTGCGGGAGACCCAGTACTTC
CDR3aa: CASSGLRETQYF

len: 15
d_gene: NA
abundance: few
j_gene: TRBJ2-2
v_gene: TRBV2
CDR3nt: TGTGCCAGCAGTGTTGAGGGGGCGAACACCGGGGAGCTGTTTTTT
CDR3aa: CASSVEGANTGELFF

len: 13
d_gene: TRBD1
abundance: NA
j_gene: TRBJ2-5
v_gene: TRBV5-1
CDR3nt: TGCGCCAGCAGACAGGGGGCCGGTGAGACCCAGTACTTC
CDR3aa: CASRQGAGETQYF

len: 16
d_gene: NA
abundance: few
j_gene: TRBJ2-1
v_gene: TRBV25-1
CDR3nt: TGTGCCAGCAGTGGCCTTAGGGCAGGGGCCTACAATGAGCAGTTCTTC
CDR3aa: CASSGLRAGAYNEQFF

len: 15
d_gene: NA
abundance: few
j_gene: TRBJ2-7
v_gene: TRBV7-9
CDR3nt: TGTGCCAGCAGCTTAGCGACGACTGCCTCCTACGAGCAGTACTTC
CDR3aa: CASSLATTASYEQYF

len: 13
d_gene: NA
abundance: few
j_gene: TRBJ2-6
v_gene: TRBV30
CDR3nt: TGTGCCTGGGTTAACTCTGGGGCCAACGTCCTGACTTTC
CDR3aa: CAWVNSGANVLTF

len: 12
d_gene: TRBD1
abundance: NA
j_gene: TRBJ2-7
v_gene: TRBV7-8
CDR3nt: TGTGCCAGCAGTAGCAGGGGGCCCGGGCAGTACTTC
CDR3aa: CASSSRGPGQYF

len: 15
d_gene: NA
abundance: few
j_gene: TRBJ1-2
v_gene: TRBV6-5
CDR3nt: TGTGCCAGCAGTTACTCTAGGTACAGGGAAGATGGCTACACCTTC
CDR3aa: CASSYSRYREDGYTF

len: 13
d_gene: NA
abundance: NA
j_gene: TRBJ2-7
v_gene: TRBV30
CDR3nt: TGTGCCTGGAGTGTACGGGATACTTACGAGCAGTACTTC
CDR3aa: CAWSVRDTYEQYF

len: 17
d_gene: TRBD1
abundance: NA
j_gene: TRBJ2-2
v_gene: TRBV7-9
CDR3nt: TGTGCCAGCAGCTTAGCTGGGACAGGGGGGAACACCGGGGAGCTGTTTTTT
CDR3aa: CASSLAGTGGNTGELFF

len: 16
d_gene: NA
abundance: NA
j_gene: TRBJ2-3
v_gene: TRBV12-5
CDR3nt: TGTGCTAGTGGGGACTCCCCGAAAGCGAACACAGATACGCAGTATTTT
CDR3aa: CASGDSPKANTDTQYF

len: 15
d_gene: TRBD2
abundance: NA
j_gene: TRBJ2-7
v_gene: TRBV9
CDR3nt: TGTGCCAGCAGCTCTGGACTAGCGGGAGGGGGTGAGCAGTACTTC
CDR3aa: CASSSGLAGGGEQYF

len: 12
d_gene: TRBD1
abundance: NA
j_gene: TRBJ1-2
v_gene: TRBV2
CDR3nt: TGTGCCAGCAGTTCGACAGGGGCTGGCTACACCTTC
CDR3aa: CASSSTGAGYTF

len: 13
d_gene: NA
abundance: few
j_gene: TRBJ1-5
v_gene: TRBV10-3
CDR3nt: TGTGCCATCAGGAGGGACATTAATCAGCCCCAGCATTTT
CDR3aa: CAIRRDINQPQHF

len: 11
d_gene: NA
abundance: NA
j_gene: TRBJ1-1
v_gene: TRBV6-1
CDR3nt: TGTGCCAGCAGATCGCCAAGGGGAGCTTTCTTT
CDR3aa: CASRSPRGAFF

len: 13
d_gene: NA
abundance: NA
j_gene: TRBJ2-5
v_gene: TRBV4-2
CDR3nt: TGTGCCAGCAGCCGACAGGTCAGCGAGACCCAGTACTTC
CDR3aa: CASSRQVSETQYF

len: 11
d_gene: NA
abundance: NA
j_gene: TRBJ2-7
v_gene: TRBV27
CDR3nt: TGTGCCAGCAGCGGACAAAACGAGCAGTACTTC
CDR3aa: CASSGQNEQYF

len: 16
d_gene: TRBD1
abundance: NA
j_gene: TRBJ1-1
v_gene: TRBV4-2
CDR3nt: TGTGCCAGCAGCCAAGATCGAGACAGGGCGGGCACTGAAGCTTTCTTT
CDR3aa: CASSQDRDRAGTEAFF

len: 16
d_gene: NA
abundance: NA
j_gene: TRBJ1-1
v_gene: TRBV6-1
CDR3nt: TGTGCCAGCAGTGAAATCCCAGGGTATAGGAACACTGAAGCTTTCTTT
CDR3aa: CASSEIPGYRNTEAFF

len: 14
d_gene: NA
abundance: NA
j_gene: TRBJ1-1
v_gene: TRBV7-3
CDR3nt: TGTGCCAGCAGCTTACGTGGACAGAGTACTGAAGCTTTCTTT
CDR3aa: CASSLRGQSTEAFF

len: 15
d_gene: TRBD2
abundance: few
j_gene: TRBJ2-7
v_gene: TRBV27
CDR3nt: TGTGCCAGCAGCTGGGGTGGGACTAACTCCTACGAGCAGTACTTC
CDR3aa: CASSWGGTNSYEQYF

len: 15
d_gene: TRBD2
abundance: few
j_gene: TRBJ2-7
v_gene: TRBV9
CDR3nt: TGTGCCAGCAGCGTACTCAGCGGGAGTAGGTACGAGCAGTACTTC
CDR3aa: CASSVLSGSRYEQYF

len: 15
d_gene: TRBD2
abundance: NA
j_gene: TRBJ2-1
v_gene: TRBV7-3
CDR3nt: TGTGCCAGCACCAAGGGACTAGCGGACCACAATGAGCAGTTCTTC
CDR3aa: CASTKGLADHNEQFF

len: 14
d_gene: NA
abundance: NA
j_gene: TRBJ2-2
v_gene: TRBV15
CDR3nt: TGTGCCACCGGAGGCGCCAGGGGCACCGGGGAGCTGTTTTTT
CDR3aa: CATGGARGTGELFF

len: 14
d_gene: NA
abundance: few
j_gene: TRBJ2-2
v_gene: TRBV15
CDR3nt: TGTGCCACCAGCGGGGACTCTCTGCGGGGGGAGCTGTTTTTT
CDR3aa: CATSGDSLRGELFF

len: 13
d_gene: NA
abundance: few
j_gene: TRBJ2-7
v_gene: TRBV19
CDR3nt: TGTGCCAGTAGTCTCGAACAGGGATGGGAGCAGTACTTC
CDR3aa: CASSLEQGWEQYF

len: 14
d_gene: NA
abundance: NA
j_gene: TRBJ2-2
v_gene: TRBV18
CDR3nt: TGTGCCAGCTCACCACGGTCCCAGGCCGGGGAGCTGTTTTTT
CDR3aa: CASSPRSQAGELFF

len: 14
d_gene: TRBD2
abundance: NA
j_gene: TRBJ2-1
v_gene: TRBV19
CDR3nt: TGTGCCAGTAAAGGGCTAGCGGGAGAATATGAGCAGTTCTTC
CDR3aa: CASKGLAGEYEQFF

len: 18
d_gene: TRBD2
abundance: NA
j_gene: TRBJ2-1
v_gene: TRBV9
CDR3nt: TGTGCCAGCAGCGTAAGGGGGACTAGCGGGAGATTAGGGAATGAGCAGTTCTTC
CDR3aa: CASSVRGTSGRLGNEQFF

len: 16
d_gene: TRBD2
abundance: NA
j_gene: TRBJ2-5
v_gene: TRBV12-5
CDR3nt: TGTGCTAGTGGTTCCGGACTAGCGGGAGATGTGGAGACCCAGTACTTC
CDR3aa: CASGSGLAGDVETQYF

len: 15
d_gene: TRBD1
abundance: NA
j_gene: TRBJ2-7
v_gene: TRBV6-5
CDR3nt: TGTGCCAGCAGCTTGGACAGGGCCAGTCACAACGAGCAGTACTTC
CDR3aa: CASSLDRASHNEQYF

len: 12
d_gene: NA
abundance: NA
j_gene: TRBJ1-5
v_gene: TRBV2
CDR3nt: TGTGCCAGCAGTGAGGGGGGACAGCCCCAGCATTTT
CDR3aa: CASSEGGQPQHF

len: 14
d_gene: NA
abundance: few
j_gene: TRBJ1-1
v_gene: TRBV10-3
CDR3nt: TGTGCCATCAGTGAGCTGGACACGAGAGGTGGAGCTTTCTTT
CDR3aa: CAISELDTRGGAFF

len: 13
d_gene: TRBD1
abundance: NA
j_gene: TRBJ1-4
v_gene: TRBV19
CDR3nt: TGTGCCGTAGGCGGGACAGCTCATGAAAAACTGTTTTTT
CDR3aa: CAVGGTAHEKLFF

len: 15
d_gene: TRBD1
abundance: NA
j_gene: TRBJ2-2
v_gene: TRBV5-5
CDR3nt: TGTGCCAGCAGCCCTAGACAGGGGGCCACCGGGGAGCTGTTTTTT
CDR3aa: CASSPRQGATGELFF

len: 14
d_gene: TRBD2
abundance: NA
j_gene: TRBJ2-7
v_gene: TRBV4-1
CDR3nt: TGCGCCAGCAGTCCGCTAGCGGGAAAGTACGAGCAGTACTTC
CDR3aa: CASSPLAGKYEQYF

len: 14
d_gene: TRBD2
abundance: NA
j_gene: TRBJ2-1
v_gene: TRBV10-3
CDR3nt: TGTGCCATCAGAGAGCGGGACTCCTACAATGAGCAGTTCTTC
CDR3aa: CAIRERDSYNEQFF

len: 19
d_gene: NA
abundance: NA
j_gene: TRBJ2-2
v_gene: TRBV19
CDR3nt: TGTGCCAGTAGTATCGTCCTTATCTTGGGGGCAACTAACACCGGGGAGCTGTTTTTT
CDR3aa: CASSIVLILGATNTGELFF

len: 15
d_gene: NA
abundance: few
j_gene: TRBJ2-2
v_gene: TRBV6-1
CDR3nt: TGTGCCAGCAGTGTCCAGCGTCCCCACACCGGGGAGCTGTTTTTT
CDR3aa: CASSVQRPHTGELFF

len: 13
d_gene: NA
abundance: NA
j_gene: TRBJ2-4
v_gene: TRBV7-8
CDR3nt: TGTGCCAGCAGCCCCTTAGCCAAAAACATTCAGTACTTC
CDR3aa: CASSPLAKNIQYF